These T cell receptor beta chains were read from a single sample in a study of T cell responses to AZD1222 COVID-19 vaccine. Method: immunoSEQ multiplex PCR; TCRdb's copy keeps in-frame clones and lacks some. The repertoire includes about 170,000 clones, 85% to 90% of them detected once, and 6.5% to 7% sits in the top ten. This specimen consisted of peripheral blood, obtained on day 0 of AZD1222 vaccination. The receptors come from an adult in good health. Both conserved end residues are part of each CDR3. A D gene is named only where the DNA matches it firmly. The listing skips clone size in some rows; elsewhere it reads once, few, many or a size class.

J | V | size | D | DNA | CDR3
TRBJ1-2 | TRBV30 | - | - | TGTGCCTGGAGTCGAGACAGGCCCTATGGCTACACCTTC | CAWSRDRPYGYTF
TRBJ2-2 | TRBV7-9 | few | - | TGTGCCAGCAGCGACCAGCGCAGGGTTCTAGCTCCCGGGGAGCTGTTTTTT | CASSDQRRVLAPGELFF
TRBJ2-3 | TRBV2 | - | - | TGTGCCAGCAGTGGGACGCCGGATACGCAGTATTTT | CASSGTPDTQYF
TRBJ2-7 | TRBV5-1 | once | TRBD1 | TGCGCCAGCAGCATGGACGGGACAGGGAGATACGAGCAGTACTTC | CASSMDGTGRYEQYF
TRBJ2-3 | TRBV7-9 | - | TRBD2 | TGTGCCAGCAGCTCAACTAGCGGAGCCAGCACAGATACGCAGTATTTT | CASSSTSGASTDTQYF
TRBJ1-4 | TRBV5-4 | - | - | TGTGCCAGCAGCTCAACTGGTGGGCAGAATGAAAAACTGTTTTTT | CASSSTGGQNEKLFF
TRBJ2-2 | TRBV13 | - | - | TGTGCCAGCAGCTCGTCTAGCGCTAACACCGGGGAGCTGTTTTTT | CASSSSSANTGELFF
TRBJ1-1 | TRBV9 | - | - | TGTGCCAGCAGCATAACCCCGGGGGACACTGAAGCTTTCTTT | CASSITPGDTEAFF
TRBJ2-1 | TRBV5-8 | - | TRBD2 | TGTGCCAGCAGCTTGAACGGGGGGGTCTACAATGAGCAGTTCTTC | CASSLNGGVYNEQFF
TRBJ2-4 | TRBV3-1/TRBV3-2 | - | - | TGTGCCAGCAGCCAAGTGTTAAACCCCCTAGCGAGGGACATTCAGTACTTC | CASSQVLNPLARDIQYF
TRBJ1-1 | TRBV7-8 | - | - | TGTGCCAGCAGCTTAGGGACAACAACCGAAGCTTTCTTT | CASSLGTTTEAFF
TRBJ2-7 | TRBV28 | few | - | TGTGCCAGCAGTTTAACCAGGAGCTCCTACGAGCAGTACTTC | CASSLTRSSYEQYF
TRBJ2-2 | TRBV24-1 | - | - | TGTGCCACCAGTGACTCACAGGGGGGGTGGACAGGGAACACCGGGGAGCTGTTTTTT | CATSDSQGGWTGNTGELFF
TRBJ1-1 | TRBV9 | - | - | TGTGCCAGCAGCGTAGTAGCGGGGGGACCTGAAGCTTTCTTT | CASSVVAGGPEAFF